A selection of T cell receptor beta chains follows, all from one sample in a study of OX40 agonist ivuxolimab in advanced cancers. Measured with immunoSEQ multiplex PCR; TCRdb has only the in-frame clones, and not every one. The table includes over 55,000 clones, roughly 77% detected once. This specimen consisted of CD4+ or CD8+ T cells sorted from blood, obtained in a trial of the OX40 agonist ivuxolimab. These receptors were collected from an adult with an advanced solid tumor such as melanoma, head and neck, liver or kidney cancer. Both conserved end residues are part of each CDR3. The order of the fields is CDR3 protein, CDR3 DNA, clone size, J gene, D gene, V gene. D genes are given only for firm matches. Not every row has a clone size; where given, it reads once, few, many or a size class.

CDR3aa: CASSLSRLYEQYF; CDR3nt: TGTGCCAGCAGTTTATCTAGACTCTACGAGCAGTACTTC; abundance: -; j_gene: TRBJ2-7; d_gene: -; v_gene: TRBV6-1
CDR3aa: CASSLNVMNTEAFF; CDR3nt: TGTGCCAGCAGTCTTAATGTAATGAACACTGAAGCTTTCTTT; abundance: -; j_gene: TRBJ1-1; d_gene: -; v_gene: TRBV6-1
CDR3aa: CASSQEVLAGTNTGELFF; CDR3nt: TGTGCCAGCAGCCAAGAAGTCTTAGCGGGTACCAACACCGGGGAGCTGTTTTTT; abundance: once; j_gene: TRBJ2-2; d_gene: TRBD2; v_gene: TRBV4-2
CDR3aa: CASKGTSITGELFF; CDR3nt: TGTGCCAGTAAGGGGACTAGCATTACCGGGGAGCTGTTTTTT; abundance: -; j_gene: TRBJ2-2; d_gene: TRBD2; v_gene: TRBV19
CDR3aa: CASSFTYGSRYEQYF; CDR3nt: TGTGCCAGCAGTTTTACTTACGGGAGTCGGTACGAGCAGTACTTC; abundance: -; j_gene: TRBJ2-7; d_gene: -; v_gene: TRBV27
CDR3aa: CATSSGQGANYGYTF; CDR3nt: TGTGCCACCAGCTCAGGACAGGGGGCTAACTATGGCTACACCTTC; abundance: -; j_gene: TRBJ1-2; d_gene: TRBD1; v_gene: TRBV15
CDR3aa: CASSPGTAIRGNQPQHF; CDR3nt: TGTGCCAGCTCACCAGGGACAGCCATACGAGGGAATCAGCCCCAGCATTTT; abundance: -; j_gene: TRBJ1-5; d_gene: TRBD1; v_gene: TRBV18
CDR3aa: CASSGTSGTYEQYF; CDR3nt: TGTGCCAGCAGTGGGACTAGCGGAACCTACGAGCAGTACTTC; abundance: -; j_gene: TRBJ2-7; d_gene: TRBD2; v_gene: TRBV6-5
CDR3aa: CASSKTGTDNEQFF; CDR3nt: TGTGCCAGCAGTAAGACAGGGACGGACAATGAGCAGTTCTTC; abundance: -; j_gene: TRBJ2-1; d_gene: TRBD1; v_gene: TRBV9
CDR3aa: CAWTVAGINEKLFF; CDR3nt: TGTGCCTGGACGGTGGCAGGGATTAATGAAAAACTGTTTTTT; abundance: medium-sized; j_gene: TRBJ1-4; d_gene: -; v_gene: TRBV30
CDR3aa: CASSTGTGYTGELFF; CDR3nt: TGTGCCAGCAGCACCGGGACAGGGTACACCGGGGAGCTGTTTTTT; abundance: -; j_gene: TRBJ2-2; d_gene: TRBD1; v_gene: TRBV28
CDR3aa: CASSLGQGNGELFF; CDR3nt: TGTGCCAGCAGCTTAGGGCAGGGTAACGGGGAGCTGTTTTTT; abundance: -; j_gene: TRBJ2-2; d_gene: -; v_gene: TRBV7-8
CDR3aa: CAWSSGMGGELFF; CDR3nt: TGTGCCTGGAGTAGCGGGATGGGCGGGGAGCTGTTTTTT; abundance: -; j_gene: TRBJ2-2; d_gene: TRBD2; v_gene: TRBV30
CDR3aa: CASSLDLFNYEQYF; CDR3nt: TGTGCCAGCAGCTTAGACTTATTCAACTACGAGCAGTACTTC; abundance: -; j_gene: TRBJ2-7; d_gene: -; v_gene: TRBV11-3
CDR3aa: CASSEEYTTGELFF; CDR3nt: TGTGCCAGCAGTGAAGAGTATACTACCGGGGAGCTGTTTTTT; abundance: -; j_gene: TRBJ2-2; d_gene: -; v_gene: TRBV2
CDR3aa: CASSLVPQDTEAFF; CDR3nt: TGTGCCAGCAGCTTGGTTCCTCAGGACACTGAAGCTTTCTTT; abundance: -; j_gene: TRBJ1-1; d_gene: -; v_gene: TRBV5-6
CDR3aa: CASSEFPQGSRGYTF; CDR3nt: TGTGCCAGCAGTGAGTTCCCCCAGGGATCTAGGGGCTACACCTTC; abundance: -; j_gene: TRBJ1-2; d_gene: -; v_gene: TRBV6-1